This is a list of T cell receptor beta chains from one sample in a study of cytomegalovirus exposure and HLA in healthy donors. TCRdb keeps only in-frame clones here, not all; method: immunoSEQ multiplex PCR. Of roughly 200,000 clones listed, 70% to 90% were seen once; the top ten hold around 0.3%. Sequenced sample: PBMCs. The receptors shown here come from a woman aged 25 to 39 in good health and CMV-seronegative. Both conserved end residues are trimmed from each CDR3.

v_gene	CDR3aa
TRBV27	ASSFSGGTNYEQY
TRBV28	ASRRTGGNYGYT
TRBV2	ASSEGAGGETQY
TRBV29-1	SAERASGGPDTQY
TRBV15	ATTRTSTTDTQY
TRBV6-6	ASSSWTGSHIQY
TRBV15	ATSRDRRQGETQY
TRBV29-1	SVDPGTSSNTGELF
TRBV19	ASRNVASGGYEQY
TRBV19	ASKTSGGASEQF
TRBV5-1	ASSLEGTGAGELF
TRBV5-5	ASSWGGGMNTEAF
TRBV28	ASSRTGNTEAF